This T cell receptor beta chain was sequenced during a study of molecular identifiers for immune sequencing clone quantification. Study-wide context: RNA from around 20,000 or 100,000 naive CD8 cells was split five ways in replicates, with four sequenced.

TCRdb reprocessed the PCR reads with MiXCR, giving one entry per CDR3 protein. The table lists 70,000 to 95,000 distinct CDR3 sequences, roughly 19% of them singletons, with 0.75% to 0.95% in the top ten. Per the germline V gene, CDR1 is MDHEN and CDR2 is SYDVKM. Trimming at V came to 5 bases and at J to 8 bases, leaving 11 bases not matched to a gene. There are 15 residues in the CDR3. In the case of this clonotype: This may stem from a read error, because a much larger clone lies one nucleotide away.

V usage is TRBV28 and J usage is TRBJ1-2; 10 bases map to TRBD1. Sequencing was carried out using naive CD8+ T cells from blood, with Jurkat cell RNA spiked in. The sample's subset: FACS-sorted CD8+CD4-CCR7+CD45RA+ naive T cells. The clonotype was recovered from a human donor in good health. Some libraries in this study had Jurkat cell RNA spiked in. DNA for the CDR3: TGTGCCAGCAGTCTACTTAGACAGGGGGCACGGGGCTACACCTTC. It codes for CASSLLRQGARGYTF.